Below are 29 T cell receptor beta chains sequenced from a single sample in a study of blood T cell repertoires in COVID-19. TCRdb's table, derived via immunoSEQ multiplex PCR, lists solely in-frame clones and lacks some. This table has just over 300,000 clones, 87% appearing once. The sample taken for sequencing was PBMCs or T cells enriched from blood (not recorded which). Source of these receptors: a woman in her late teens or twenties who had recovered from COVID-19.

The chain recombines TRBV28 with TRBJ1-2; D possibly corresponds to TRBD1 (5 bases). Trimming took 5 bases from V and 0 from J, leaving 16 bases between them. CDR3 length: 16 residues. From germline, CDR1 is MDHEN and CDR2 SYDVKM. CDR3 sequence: CASSLLLGGANYGYTF. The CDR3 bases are TGTGCCAGCAGTCTCCTCCTCGGGGGAGCTAACTATGGCTACACCTTC.

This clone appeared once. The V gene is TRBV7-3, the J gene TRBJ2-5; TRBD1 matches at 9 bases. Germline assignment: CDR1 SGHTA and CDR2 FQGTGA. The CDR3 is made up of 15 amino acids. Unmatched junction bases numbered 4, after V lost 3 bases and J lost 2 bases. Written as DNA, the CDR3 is TGTGCCAGCAGCTTGGGACAGGGTCGGCAAGAGACCCAGTACTTC. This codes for CASSLGQGRQETQYF.

The CDR3 is CASSRLAGGTSSNEQFF. CDR3 nucleotide sequence: TGTGCCAGCAGTAGACTAGCGGGAGGCACGAGTAGTAATGAGCAGTTCTTC. J is TRBJ2-1 and V is TRBV6-2 or TRBV6-3; 13 nucleotides match TRBD2. Trimming cost V 5 bases and J 7 bases; bases outside gene matches: 11. Germline CDR1 reads MNHEY; CDR2 reads SVGEGT. There are 17 residues in the CDR3.

The CDR3: CASSGWRRGESYGYTF. The CDR3 nucleotides are TGTGCCAGCAGTGGTTGGCGTCGGGGGGAGTCCTATGGCTACACCTTC. The V call is TRBV6-1, the J call TRBJ1-2; a weak D match, TRBD1 (5 bases). Between the trimmed V and J ends, which lost 4 bases and 4 bases, there was a span of 19 bases. The CDR3 has 16 residues. Germline V gene sequence: CDR1 MNHNS, CDR2 SASEGT.

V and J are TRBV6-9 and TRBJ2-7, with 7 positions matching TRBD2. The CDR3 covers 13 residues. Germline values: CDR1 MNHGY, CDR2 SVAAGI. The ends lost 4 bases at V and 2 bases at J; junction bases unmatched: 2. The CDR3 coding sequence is TGTGCCAGCAGTTCCAGCGGGACCTACGAGCAGTACTTC. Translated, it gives CASSSSGTYEQYF.

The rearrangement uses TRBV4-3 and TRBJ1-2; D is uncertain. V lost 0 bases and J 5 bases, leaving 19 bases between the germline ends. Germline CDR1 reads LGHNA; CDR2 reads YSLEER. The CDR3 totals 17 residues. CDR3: CASSQDTYGRLAYGYTF. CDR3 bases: TGCGCCAGCAGCCAAGATACTTATGGGAGGCTCGCGTATGGCTACACCTTC.

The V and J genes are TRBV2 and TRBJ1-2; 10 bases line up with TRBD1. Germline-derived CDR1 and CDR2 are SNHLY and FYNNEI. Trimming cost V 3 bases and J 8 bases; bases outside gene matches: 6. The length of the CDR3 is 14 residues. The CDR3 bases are TGTGCCAGCAGTGAGACAGGGGGCGTGCGGGGCTACACCTTC. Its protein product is CASSETGGVRGYTF. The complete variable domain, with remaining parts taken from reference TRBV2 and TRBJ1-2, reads EPEVTQTPSHQVTQMGQEVILRCVPISNHLYFYWYRQILGQKVEFLVSFYNNEISEKSEIFDDQFSVERPDGSNFTLKIRSTKLEDSAMYFCASSETGGVRGYTFGSGTRLTVV.

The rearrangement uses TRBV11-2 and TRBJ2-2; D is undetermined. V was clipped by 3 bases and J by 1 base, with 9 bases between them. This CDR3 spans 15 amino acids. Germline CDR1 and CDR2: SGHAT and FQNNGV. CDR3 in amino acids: CASSFDGLNTGELFF. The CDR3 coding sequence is TGTGCCAGCAGCTTTGATGGCTTGAACACCGGGGAGCTGTTTTTT.

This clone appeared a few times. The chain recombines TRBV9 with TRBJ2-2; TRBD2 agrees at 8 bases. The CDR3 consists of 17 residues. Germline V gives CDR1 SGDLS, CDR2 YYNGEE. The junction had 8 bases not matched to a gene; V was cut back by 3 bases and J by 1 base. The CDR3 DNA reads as TGTGCCAGCAGCGCCTCTGGCGGGAGGAGGAACACCGGGGAGCTGTTTTTT. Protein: CASSASGGRRNTGELFF.

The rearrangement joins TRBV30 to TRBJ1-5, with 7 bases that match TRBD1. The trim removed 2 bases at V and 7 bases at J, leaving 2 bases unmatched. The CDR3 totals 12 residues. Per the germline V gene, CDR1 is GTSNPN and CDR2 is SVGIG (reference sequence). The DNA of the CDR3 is TGTGCCTGGAGTCCGACAGGGCAGCCCCAGCATTTT. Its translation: CAWSPTGQPQHF.

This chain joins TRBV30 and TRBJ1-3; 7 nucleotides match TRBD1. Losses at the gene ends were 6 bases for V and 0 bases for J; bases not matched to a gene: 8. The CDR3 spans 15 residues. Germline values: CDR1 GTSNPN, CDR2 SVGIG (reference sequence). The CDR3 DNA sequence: TGTGCCTGCAACAGACAGGGCCTCTCTGGAAACACCATATATTTT. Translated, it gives CACNRQGLSGNTIYF.

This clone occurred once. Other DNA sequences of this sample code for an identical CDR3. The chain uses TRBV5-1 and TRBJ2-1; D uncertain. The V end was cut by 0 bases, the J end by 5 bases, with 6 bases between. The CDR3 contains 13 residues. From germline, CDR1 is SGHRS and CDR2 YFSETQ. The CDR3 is CASSLGLNNEQFF. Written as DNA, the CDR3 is TGCGCCAGCAGCTTGGGACTCAACAATGAGCAGTTCTTC.

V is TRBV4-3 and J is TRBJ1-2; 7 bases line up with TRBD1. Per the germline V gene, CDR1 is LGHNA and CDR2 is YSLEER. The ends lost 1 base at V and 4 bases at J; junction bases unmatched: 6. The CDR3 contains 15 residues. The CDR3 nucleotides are TGCGCCAGCAGCCAAGTTGATTGGGACAGCTATGGCTACACCTTC. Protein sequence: CASSQVDWDSYGYTF.

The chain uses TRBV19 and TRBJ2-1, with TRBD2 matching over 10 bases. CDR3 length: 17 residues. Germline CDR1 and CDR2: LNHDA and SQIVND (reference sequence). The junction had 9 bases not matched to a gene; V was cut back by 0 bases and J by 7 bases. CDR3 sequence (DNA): TGTGCCAGTAGTATAGAAAGCGGGAGGGGCCGGCTAAATGAGCAGTTCTTC. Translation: CASSIESGRGRLNEQFF.

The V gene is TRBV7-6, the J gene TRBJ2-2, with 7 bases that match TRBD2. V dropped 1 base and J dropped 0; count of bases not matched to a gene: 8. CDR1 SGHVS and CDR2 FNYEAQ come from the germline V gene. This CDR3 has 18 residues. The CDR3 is CASSLVFGRGTNTGELFF. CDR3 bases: TGTGCCAGCAGCTTAGTCTTTGGGCGGGGGACGAACACCGGGGAGCTGTTTTTT.

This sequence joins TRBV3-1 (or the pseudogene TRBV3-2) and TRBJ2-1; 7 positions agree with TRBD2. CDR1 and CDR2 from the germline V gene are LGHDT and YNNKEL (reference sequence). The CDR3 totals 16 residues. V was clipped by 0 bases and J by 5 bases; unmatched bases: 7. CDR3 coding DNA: TGTGCCAGCAGCCAAGATTTCGCGGGAGCAGACAATGAGCAGTTCTTC. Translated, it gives CASSQDFAGADNEQFF.

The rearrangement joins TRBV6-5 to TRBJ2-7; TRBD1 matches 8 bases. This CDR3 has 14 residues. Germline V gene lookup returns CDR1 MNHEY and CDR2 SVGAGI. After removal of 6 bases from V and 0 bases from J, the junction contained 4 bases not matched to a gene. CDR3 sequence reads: CASRGTGHSYEQYF. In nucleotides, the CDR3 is TGTGCCAGCAGGGGGACAGGCCACTCCTACGAGCAGTACTTC.

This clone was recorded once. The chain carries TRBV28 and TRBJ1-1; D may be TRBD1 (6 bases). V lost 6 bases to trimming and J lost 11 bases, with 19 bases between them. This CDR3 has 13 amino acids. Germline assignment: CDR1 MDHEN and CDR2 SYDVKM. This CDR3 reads CASRLPLQGRAFF. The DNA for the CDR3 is TGTGCCAGCAGGCTCCCCTTACAGGGTCGGGCTTTCTTT.

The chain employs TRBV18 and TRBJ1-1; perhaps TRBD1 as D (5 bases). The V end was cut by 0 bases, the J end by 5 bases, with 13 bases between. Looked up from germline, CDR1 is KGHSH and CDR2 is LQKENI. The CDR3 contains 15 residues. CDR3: CASSPPRGTVTEAFF. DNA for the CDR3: TGTGCCAGCTCACCACCGCGGGGGACGGTTACTGAAGCTTTCTTT.

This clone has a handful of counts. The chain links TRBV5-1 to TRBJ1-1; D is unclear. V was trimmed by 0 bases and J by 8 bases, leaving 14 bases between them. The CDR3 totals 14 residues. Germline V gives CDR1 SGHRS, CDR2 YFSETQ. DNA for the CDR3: TGCGCCAGCAGCTTGGATCCTCGGGGTCTAGAAGCTTTCTTT. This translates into CASSLDPRGLEAFF.

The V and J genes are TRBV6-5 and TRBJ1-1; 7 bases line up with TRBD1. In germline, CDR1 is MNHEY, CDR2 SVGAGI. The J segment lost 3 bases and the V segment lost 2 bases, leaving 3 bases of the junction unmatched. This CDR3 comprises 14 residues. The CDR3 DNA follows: TGTGCCAGCAGTTACAGGGGGCCGGACACTGAAGCTTTCTTT. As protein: CASSYRGPDTEAFF.

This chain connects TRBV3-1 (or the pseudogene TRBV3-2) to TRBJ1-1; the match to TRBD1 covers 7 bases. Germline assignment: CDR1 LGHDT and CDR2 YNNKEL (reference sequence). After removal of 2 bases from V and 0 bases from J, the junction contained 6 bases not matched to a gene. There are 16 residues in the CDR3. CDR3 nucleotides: TGTGCCAGCAGCCAAACGGGACAGTACATGAACACTGAAGCTTTCTTT. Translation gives CASSQTGQYMNTEAFF.

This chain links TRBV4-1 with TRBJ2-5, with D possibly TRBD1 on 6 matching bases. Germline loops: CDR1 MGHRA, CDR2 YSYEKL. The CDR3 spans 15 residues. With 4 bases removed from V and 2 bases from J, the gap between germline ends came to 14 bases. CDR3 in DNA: TGCGCCAGCAGCCGAACGGACAGAAAACAAGAGACCCAGTACTTC. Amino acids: CASSRTDRKQETQYF.

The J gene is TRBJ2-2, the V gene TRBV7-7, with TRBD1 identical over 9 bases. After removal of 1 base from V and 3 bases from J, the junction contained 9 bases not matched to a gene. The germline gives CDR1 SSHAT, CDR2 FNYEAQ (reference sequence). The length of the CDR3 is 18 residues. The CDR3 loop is CASSLVPPGQGYTGELFF. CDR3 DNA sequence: TGTGCCAGCAGCTTAGTACCACCAGGACAGGGGTACACCGGGGAGCTGTTTTTT.

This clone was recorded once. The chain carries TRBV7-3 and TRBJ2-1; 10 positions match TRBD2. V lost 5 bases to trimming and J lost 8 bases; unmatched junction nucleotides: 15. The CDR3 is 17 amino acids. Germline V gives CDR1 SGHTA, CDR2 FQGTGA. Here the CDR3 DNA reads TGTGCCAGCAGCCCGGGACTAGCGTCGCGTAGCAGCGATGAGCAGTTCTTC. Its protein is CASSPGLASRSSDEQFF.

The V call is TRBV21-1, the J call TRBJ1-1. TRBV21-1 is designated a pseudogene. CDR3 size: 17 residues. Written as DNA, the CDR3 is TGTGCCAGCAGCAAACCCATTCGCCCACCGGCCGGGAAGAGAGCTTTCTTT. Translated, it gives CASSKPIRPPAGKRAFF.

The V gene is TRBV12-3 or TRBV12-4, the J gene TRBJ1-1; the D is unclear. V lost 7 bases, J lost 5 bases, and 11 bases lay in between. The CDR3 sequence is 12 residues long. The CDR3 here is CASTFLATEAFF. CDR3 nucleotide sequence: TGTGCCAGCACCTTCTTGGCTACTGAAGCTTTCTTT.

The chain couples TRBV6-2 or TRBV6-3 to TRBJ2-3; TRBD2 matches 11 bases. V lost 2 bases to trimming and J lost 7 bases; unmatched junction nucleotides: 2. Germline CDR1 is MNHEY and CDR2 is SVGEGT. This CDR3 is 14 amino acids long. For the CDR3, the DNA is TGTGCCAGCAGTTACCCTAGCGGGAGGTATACGCAGTATTTT. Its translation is CASSYPSGRYTQYF.

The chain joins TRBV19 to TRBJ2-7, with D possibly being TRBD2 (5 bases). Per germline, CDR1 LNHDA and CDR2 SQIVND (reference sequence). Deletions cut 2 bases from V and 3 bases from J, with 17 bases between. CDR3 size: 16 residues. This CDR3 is CASSIKGRDGLYEQYF. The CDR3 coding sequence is TGTGCCAGTAGTATAAAGGGCAGAGACGGACTCTACGAGCAGTACTTC.